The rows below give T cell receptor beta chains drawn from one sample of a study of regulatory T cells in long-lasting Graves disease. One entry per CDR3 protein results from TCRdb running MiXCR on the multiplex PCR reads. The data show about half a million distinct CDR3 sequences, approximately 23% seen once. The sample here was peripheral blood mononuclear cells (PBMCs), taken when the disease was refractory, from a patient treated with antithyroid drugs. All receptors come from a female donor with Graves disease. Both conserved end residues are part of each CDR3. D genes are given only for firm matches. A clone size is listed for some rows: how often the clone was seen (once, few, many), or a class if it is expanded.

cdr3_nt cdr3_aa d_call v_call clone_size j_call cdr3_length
TGTGCCAGCAGTTACTCTAGCGGGAGTTACCAAGAGACCCAGTACTTC CASSYSSGSYQETQYF TRBD2 TRBV6-5 many TRBJ2-5 16
TGTGCCAGTAGCCTGATCCCCAGATTACCGAACACCGGGGAGCTGTTTTTT CASSLIPRLPNTGELFF - TRBV19 - TRBJ2-2 17
TGTGCCAGCAGTCTAAAGAAGCTATACCACAATGAGCAGTTCTTC CASSLKKLYHNEQFF - TRBV6-2/TRBV6-3 - TRBJ2-1 15
TGTGCCAGCAGCCATTCAGGGATGAACACTGAAGCTTTCTTT CASSHSGMNTEAFF - TRBV3-1 - TRBJ1-1 14
TGTGCCTGGAGTGTGTACAGGCAGAACACCGGGGAGCTGTTTTTT CAWSVYRQNTGELFF - TRBV30 - TRBJ2-2 15
TGCAGTGCTAGAGATCAGGATTACTCCTACGAGCAGTACTTC CSARDQDYSYEQYF - TRBV20-1 - TRBJ2-7 14
TGTGCCAGCAGTTACGCGCGTGGGACTAGCGGGAGTTACGAGCAGTACTTC CASSYARGTSGSYEQYF TRBD2 TRBV6-9 many TRBJ2-7 17
TGCGCCAGCAGTGTTTCAGGTCCCCGAACCGGGGAGCTGTTTTTT CASSVSGPRTGELFF - TRBV10-1 - TRBJ2-2 15
TGTGCCAGCTCACCACCGAAGGAGCAGACCCAGTACTTC CASSPPKEQTQYF - TRBV18 - TRBJ2-5 13
TGTGCCAGCAAACGGGGTTCCACCGGGGAGCTGTTTTTT CASKRGSTGELFF - TRBV3-1 - TRBJ2-2 13
TGCGCCAGCAGTTCGGGGGTCTACAATGAGCAGTTCTTC CASSSGVYNEQFF - TRBV10-2 few TRBJ2-1 13
TGCAGTGCTAGAAGGTGGGGCGGGGGAGACGAGACCCAGTACTTC CSARRWGGGDETQYF TRBD2 TRBV20-1 - TRBJ2-5 15
TGTGCCAGCAGTCCGTATCAGGCGGGGGGCTACACCTTC CASSPYQAGGYTF - TRBV6-1 few TRBJ1-2 13
TGTGCCAGCACCCTCCAATCGGGACCCCTATCTGGCTACACCTTC CASTLQSGPLSGYTF - TRBV6-1 few TRBJ1-2 15
TGTGCCAGCAGCCAAGGGACAGCCCAATACGAGCAGTACTTC CASSQGTAQYEQYF TRBD1 TRBV7-6 many TRBJ2-7 14
TGCAGTGCTAGGGGTATTGTGGAAAAACTGTTTTTT CSARGIVEKLFF - TRBV20-1 many TRBJ1-4 12
TGCCAGGGACAGGGGGCGGTAGCTTTCTTT CQGQGAVAFF TRBD1 TRBV20-1 few TRBJ1-1 10
TGTGCCAGCAGCGGGGGGGCCAAAAACATTCAGTACTTC CASSGGAKNIQYF - TRBV7-2 few TRBJ2-4 13
TGTGCCACCAGTGATTTTAGGGACCGAGATGGCTACACCTTC CATSDFRDRDGYTF - TRBV24-1 many TRBJ1-2 14
TGTGCCAGCAGATCACAGGGAGGGTCGGATTCACCCCTCCACTTT CASRSQGGSDSPLHF - TRBV7-2 - TRBJ1-6 15
TGTGCCAGCAGTCTGGTCCCGCCTCTAGCCAAAAACATTCAGTACTTC CASSLVPPLAKNIQYF - TRBV12-3/TRBV12-4 - TRBJ2-4 16
TGCGCCAGCAGCTCCCACGGGGAGGTTTTAGGCGGCTACACCTTC CASSSHGEVLGGYTF - TRBV5-1 few TRBJ1-2 15
TGTGCCATCAGTGATAGCGGGAGGGCCTTCCATGAGCAGTTCTTC CAISDSGRAFHEQFF TRBD2 TRBV10-3 few TRBJ2-1 15
TGTGCCAGCAGGACCGGGACAGGGCTCAATCAGCCCCAGCATTTT CASRTGTGLNQPQHF TRBD1 TRBV12-3/TRBV12-4 few TRBJ1-5 15
TGTGCCAGCAGTGGGTCGACAGGCGATTTGAACGAGCAGTACTTC CASSGSTGDLNEQYF - TRBV6-1 few TRBJ2-7 15
TGCAGTGCTTTAACCGGGACTAGCGGGGGGGCCTGGGGAGAGACCCAGTACTTC CSALTGTSGGAWGETQYF TRBD2 TRBV20-1 few TRBJ2-5 18
TGTGCCTCGCATAGGACAGGGGGCCCCGAGCAGTACTTC CASHRTGGPEQYF TRBD1 TRBV6-1 few TRBJ2-7 13
TGTGCCAGCTCAGAGATTAATGAAAAACTGTTTTTT CASSEINEKLFF - TRBV19 few TRBJ1-4 12
TGCAGTCAGGCCTGGGGGGAGAACACTGAAGCTTTCTTT CSQAWGENTEAFF - TRBV20-1 many TRBJ1-1 13
TGTGCCAGCAGTGAAGACTGGGACTTCCAGCCCCAGCATTTT CASSEDWDFQPQHF - TRBV6-1 many TRBJ1-5 14
TGTGCCAGCAGTGTCAGGAGGGGGCGGGCGTCCTACGAGCAGTACTTC CASSVRRGRASYEQYF - TRBV28 - TRBJ2-7 16
TGTGCCAGCGTGGCTAGCGGAACCTACGAGCAGTACTTC CASVASGTYEQYF TRBD2 TRBV6-4 - TRBJ2-7 13
TGTGCCAGCAGTTGGACAGGGACTGCAGAGACCCAGTACTTC CASSWTGTAETQYF TRBD1 TRBV2 many TRBJ2-5 14
TGTGCCAGCAGCGCAGGGTTCTCCGTGGACTATGGCTACACCTTC CASSAGFSVDYGYTF - TRBV6-1 few TRBJ1-2 15
TGCGCCAGCAGCCAACTAACAGGGGGAACTAATGAAAAACTGTTTTTT CASSQLTGGTNEKLFF TRBD1 TRBV4-3 - TRBJ1-4 16
TGTGCCAGCAGCAGATCATGGCAGAGGGCTATGAACACTGAAGCTTTCTTT CASSRSWQRAMNTEAFF - TRBV11-2 few TRBJ1-1 17
TGTGCCAGCAGTGAGACGATAGAGGGCCCTGAAGCTTTCTTT CASSETIEGPEAFF - TRBV6-8 - TRBJ1-1 14
TGCGCCAGCAGCCAAGAACTAGCGGACTACCAAGAGACCCAGTACTTC CASSQELADYQETQYF TRBD2 TRBV4-3 few TRBJ2-5 16
TGCGCCAGCAGCTTGGTCCCCCAGGCAGATACGCAGTATTTT CASSLVPQADTQYF - TRBV5-1 few TRBJ2-3 14
TGCAGTGCTAGGGGGCCGAGGGCTAGCGATTCCTACGAGCAGTACTTC CSARGPRASDSYEQYF - TRBV20-1 - TRBJ2-7 16
TGTGCCATCAGTGGGACTAGCGGGAGTTACGAGCAGTACTTC CAISGTSGSYEQYF TRBD2 TRBV10-3 - TRBJ2-7 14
TGTGCCAGCAGCCAAGTTCTTAGGGCCTACGAGCAGTACTTC CASSQVLRAYEQYF - TRBV3-1 - TRBJ2-7 14
TGCAGCGTTGGGGGGACAGGGGAATCCTACGAGCAGTACTTC CSVGGTGESYEQYF TRBD1 TRBV29-1 few TRBJ2-7 14
TGTGCCAGCAGTCGGGAGGGACAGGGAACGCCAGCTTTCTTT CASSREGQGTPAFF TRBD1 TRBV6-1 many TRBJ1-1 14
TGTGCCAGCCTCTCAGGGTATAATTCACCCCTCCACTTT CASLSGYNSPLHF - TRBV7-9 - TRBJ1-6 13
TGCAGTGCTATAGTTTCGGGGGTAGAGGGCTACACCTTC CSAIVSGVEGYTF - TRBV20-1 many TRBJ1-2 13
TGTGCCAGCAGTTTAATGGACAACTATGGCTACACCTTC CASSLMDNYGYTF - TRBV12-3/TRBV12-4 many TRBJ1-2 13
TGTGCCAGCAGTATTCTCCTCTACGAGCAGTACTTC CASSILLYEQYF - TRBV28 - TRBJ2-7 12
TGTGCCAGTAGTATAGTAGACGGGTCGGAGACCCAGTACTTC CASSIVDGSETQYF - TRBV19 few TRBJ2-5 14
TGTGCCAGCAGTTTATACGGACAGGGGGTGTATAACTATGGCTACACCTTC CASSLYGQGVYNYGYTF TRBD1 TRBV27 - TRBJ1-2 17
TGTGCCAGCAGCGTCTCCGGGACAAGCGCCTACGAGCAGTACTTC CASSVSGTSAYEQYF - TRBV9 few TRBJ2-7 15
TGTGCCAGCAGCTTAGGATCTGTAGCAGCTTTCTTT CASSLGSVAAFF - TRBV11-3 - TRBJ1-1 12
TGTGCCAGCAGCCCCCTTTCGGGGAGGAATCAGCCCCAGCATTTT CASSPLSGRNQPQHF - TRBV6-1 - TRBJ1-5 15
TGTGCCAGCAGTCCCCACGATGGTAGGAGGCAAGAGACCCAGTACTTC CASSPHDGRRQETQYF - TRBV28 many TRBJ2-5 16